Listed below are T cell receptor beta chains from one sample, sequenced in a study of cytomegalovirus exposure and HLA in healthy donors. The repertoire was sequenced with immunoSEQ multiplex PCR; TCRdb's copy has only in-frame clones and lacks some. The sample has about 160,000 clones; 65% to 80% are singletons. The sequenced sample consisted of PBMCs. The receptors shown here come from a man aged 35 to 55 in good health and CMV-seronegative. CDR3s include the opening cysteine and the closing phenylalanine or tryptophan.

TRBV19,CASSMGQIGETQYF
TRBV5-4,CASSPQGFQETQYF
TRBV14,CASSQALSYNSPLHF
TRBV11-2,CASSAYRAPNTEAFF
TRBV10-3,CAIKPAGGQETQYF
TRBV4-3,CASSQEIRGHTDTQYF
TRBV6-5,CASSYAAGVNTEAFF
TRBV18,CASSPRTSVVTGELFF
TRBV14,CASSQAGQGWAGANVLTF
TRBV6-6,CASSYSDRANQPQHF
TRBV19,CASRGGGTFNEQFF
TRBV6-5,CASSQTGGYGYTF
TRBV6-1,CASRGQGTNQPQHF
TRBV19,CASSIDWELFF
TRBV5-1,CASSLSGQPWSNTQYF
TRBV6-1,CASSVAGVYEQFF
TRBV11-3,CASSLDGGSSHEQYF
TRBV18,CASSPPGAGNQPQHF